The entry below gives a single T cell receptor beta chain sequence along with its context. It has no known antigen specificity. Base qualities are not provided; no much larger clone lies one nucleotide away. The sample comes from a study of T cell responses to AZD1222 COVID-19 vaccine (dated by TCRdb to 2020 to 2022). Turning to the overall study: A total of approximately 240 trial participants underwent TCR sequencing, of whom nearly 210 received two doses of AZD1222 and about 25 received two doses of the MenACWY control vaccine. Trial participants were enrolled by age into 18-55, 56-69 and 70-plus year subgroups, with roughly 160, 29 and 62 TCR-sequenced participants respectively.

Overall study results and their limits: In the small 56-69-year group, the increase in depth fell short of significance, most likely because of low power. Epitopes outside the regions mutated in the B.1.351 and B.1.1.7 variants were reportedly recognized by nearly half of the unique spike-specific TCRs. After two AZD1222 doses, spike-specific TCR breadth and depth were significantly higher than at day 0 and than in MenACWY recipients. The vaccine-associated CD4 TCRs covered the entire spike protein, and the dominant responses fell in regions 160-218 and 743-854. No day 14 peak-response samples were available, so repertoires were characterized only after the peak T cell response. Conclusions about previously exposed vaccinees were limited because only six AZD1222 recipients were SARS-CoV-2 seropositive at baseline. Participants were mostly white British and included more females than males, and it was suggested by the authors that clonal diversity may have been underestimated.

Inclusive of the bounding cysteine and phenylalanine, the CDR3 is 14 residues long. The sequence is cut down to CDR3 DNA, 42 bases in frame from base 1. Via the germline V gene, CDR1 is SGHRS and CDR2 YFSETQ. The V end loses 0 bases and the J end loses 3 bases, and a stretch of 10 bases separates them. The CDR3 regions of human TCRbeta chains were subjected to immunosequencing. As for the original processing: Repertoire TCRs were matched against a reference library of SARS-CoV-2-specific TCRs generated with the MIRA antigen-specificity platform. Breadth meant the fraction of unique TCRs that were SARS-CoV-2-associated, whereas depth meant the fraction of total T cells that were SARS-CoV-2-associated. Using the MIRA data, each spike-specific TCR was mapped to the spike region that the TCR reacts to and placed in a CD4 or CD8 class. Log10-transformed breadth and depth values were compared by one-way ANOVA with Sidak's multiple comparisons tests. Imported from immuneACCESS, the table was reduced by TCRdb to in-frame sequences with V and J called. These copies leave out some clones; in studies compared against another copy, an unresolved V gene accounts for under half, and the cause of the remainder is not known. V and J calls and clone size are those listed in that table; D and trimming were worked out from the DNA. Here the sample has about 140,000 clones; approximately 92% occur a single time. The biggest ten clones account for roughly 7% of the sample.

In light of the paper, this sample's time point label describes: about 28 days (+/-7) after the second vaccine dose. AZD1222 recipients whose second dose came at about 4 weeks and those whose second dose came at about 12 weeks were combined into one group, since spike-specific TCR depth and breadth did not differ between the two schedules. Samples from vaccinated people were obtained from the UK trials COV001 and COV002, which included a single-blind randomized controlled phase 2/3 trial of AZD1222 (ChAdOx1 nCoV-19) in healthy adults. Trial participant PBMC samples were collected at day 0 and day 28 after the second dose for TCRbeta chain sequencing.

The sequences come from peripheral blood, collected 28 days after the second AZD1222 dose. The chain links TRBV5-1 with TRBJ2-7, with the D gene call left open. This receptor was taken from an adult who received the AZD1222 COVID-19 vaccine. The CDR3 protein: CASSLDGQNYEQYF. Read as DNA, the sequence is TGCGCCAGCAGCTTGGACGGCCAGAACTACGAGCAGTACTTC. With the rest looked up from the reference TRBV5-1 and TRBJ2-7 genes rather than sequenced, the full variable domain is KAGVTQTPRYLIKTRGQQVTLSCSPISGHRSVSWYQQTPGQGLQFLFEYFSETQRNKGNFPGRFSGRQFSNSRSEMNVSTLELGDSALYLCASSLDGQNYEQYFGPGTRLTVT.